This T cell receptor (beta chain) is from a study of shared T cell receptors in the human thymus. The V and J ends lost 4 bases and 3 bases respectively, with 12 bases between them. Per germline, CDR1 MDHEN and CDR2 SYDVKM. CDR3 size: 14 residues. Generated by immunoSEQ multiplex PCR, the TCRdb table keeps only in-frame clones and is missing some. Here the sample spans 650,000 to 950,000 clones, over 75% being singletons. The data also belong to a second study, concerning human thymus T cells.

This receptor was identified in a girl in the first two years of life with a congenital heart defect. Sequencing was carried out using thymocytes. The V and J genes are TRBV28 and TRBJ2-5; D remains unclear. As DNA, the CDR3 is TGTGCCAGCAGTTCAGGCAACGGAAAAGAGACCCAGTACTTC. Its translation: CASSSGNGKETQYF. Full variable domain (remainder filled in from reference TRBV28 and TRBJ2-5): DVKVTQSSRYLVKRTGEKVFLECVQDMDHENMFWYRQDPGLGLRLIYFSYDVKMKEKGDIPEGYSVSREKKERFSLILESASTNQTSMYLCASSSGNGKETQYFGPGTRLLVL.